The 23 T cell receptor beta chains below come from one sample, sequenced in a study of shared clonotypes between healthy human individuals. The assay was immunoSEQ multiplex PCR, and TCRdb's table has in-frame clones only and misses some. This sample has about a million clones, with approximately 75% found just once. The sequencing sample was made of memory CD4+ T cells from PBMCs. This sample's subset: CD45RA-negative fraction. These receptors were obtained from a man aged 18 to 30 in good health. Some clones in this sample may be carry-over from other donors' samples.

The J gene is TRBJ1-1, the V gene TRBV9; a weak D match, TRBD1 (5 bases). Trimming shortened V by 3 bases and J by 1 base, and 13 bases separated the two germline ends. The CDR3 covers 15 residues. From germline, CDR1 is SGDLS and CDR2 YYNGEE. In DNA form, the CDR3 reads TGTGCCAGCAGCGCCCACGGACACCCGAACACTGAAGCTTTCTTT. Its translation: CASSAHGHPNTEAFF.

V is TRBV19 and J is TRBJ1-5; D is unresolved. Germline V gene lookup returns CDR1 LNHDA and CDR2 SQIVND (reference sequence). V was cut by 5 bases and J by 4 bases, with 21 bases left in between. This CDR3 region has 17 residues. The CDR3 nucleotides read TGTGCCAGTAGTCCCCGGACGGACGGGTGGGGAAATCAGCCCCAGCATTTT. Its translation is CASSPRTDGWGNQPQHF.

This chain connects TRBV5-1 to TRBJ2-2; D may be TRBD1 (6 bases). Trimming pared 1 base from V and 1 base from J, leaving 14 bases between. This CDR3 is built from 17 residues. Germline loops: CDR1 SGHRS, CDR2 YFSETQ. CDR3: CASSLNPDSLNTGELFF. CDR3 sequence (DNA): TGCGCCAGCAGCTTGAACCCGGACAGCCTGAACACCGGGGAGCTGTTTTTT.

The CDR3 here is CASSPRGHEQYF. For the CDR3, the DNA is TGTGCCAGCAGCCCCCGGGGCCACGAGCAGTACTTC. The chain links TRBV11-2 to TRBJ2-7; D may correspond to TRBD1 or TRBD2 (5 bases each). CDR1 is SGHAT and CDR2 is FQNNGV in the germline V gene. The V and J ends lost 5 bases and 5 bases respectively, with 10 bases between them. CDR3 length equals 12 residues.

The rearrangement joins TRBV6-5 to TRBJ1-2; 8 bases are shared with TRBD1. V gave up 6 bases and J gave up 7 bases; unmatched junction bases: 7. The CDR3 runs 13 residues. In germline, CDR1 is MNHEY, CDR2 SVGAGI. The CDR3 protein is CASSLQGGVGYTF. CDR3 coding DNA: TGTGCCAGCAGCCTACAGGGGGGGGTTGGCTACACCTTC.

This rearrangement joins TRBV7-3 to TRBJ1-1; the match to TRBD1 covers 8 bases. Per germline, CDR1 SGHTA and CDR2 FQGTGA. J was trimmed by 4 bases and V by 6 bases; bases with no gene match: 7. CDR3 length: 14 residues. The CDR3 DNA reads as TGTGCCAGCAGTCCGGCAGGGGGCGGCACTGAAGCTTTCTTT. Protein sequence: CASSPAGGGTEAFF.

The chain couples TRBV29-1 to TRBJ1-1; the D is unclear. The V and J ends lost 4 bases and 4 bases respectively, with 10 bases between them. Looked up from germline, CDR1 is SQVTM and CDR2 is ANQGSEA. This CDR3 is 12 amino acids long. This CDR3 is CSVGHHGTEAFF. The CDR3 DNA is TGCAGCGTTGGACATCACGGCACTGAAGCTTTCTTT.

The chain joins TRBV6-4 to TRBJ1-1; 10 nucleotides match TRBD1. Trimming took 6 bases from V and 0 from J; bases not matched to a gene: 7. CDR1 is MRHNA and CDR2 is SNTAGT in the germline V gene. The CDR3 has 16 amino acids. The CDR3 DNA is TGTGCCAGCAGGGAGGGGACAGGGGCAATGAACACTGAAGCTTTCTTT. This sequence encodes CASREGTGAMNTEAFF.

This sequence joins TRBV19 and TRBJ1-4; perhaps TRBD1 as D (6 bases). The CDR3 is made up of 14 amino acids. The germline V gene has CDR1 LNHDA and CDR2 SQIVND (reference sequence). V lost 3 bases and J lost 8, with 13 bases in between. The CDR3 here is CASSMRGGNEKLFF. In DNA form, the CDR3 reads TGTGCCAGTAGTATGCGGGGGGGCAACGAAAAACTGTTTTTT.

The V and J genes are TRBV6-1 and TRBJ2-3; D tentatively reads TRBD1 or TRBD2 (5 bases each). CDR3 length: 12 amino acids. Between the trimmed V and J ends, which lost 0 bases and 9 bases, there was a span of 7 bases. The V gene's germline CDR1 is MNHNS and CDR2 SASEGT. CDR3 bases: TGTGCCAGCAGTGAAGCACGGGGCACGCAGTATTTT. It yields the protein CASSEARGTQYF.

The genes are TRBV2 and TRBJ2-4, with 8 nucleotides matching TRBD1. This CDR3 has 13 residues. Per germline, CDR1 SNHLY and CDR2 FYNNEI. J lost 7 bases, V lost 4 bases, and 3 bases had no gene match. CDR3 DNA: TGTGCCAGCAGTGGACAGGGGATGAACATTCAGTACTTC. Its protein product is CASSGQGMNIQYF.

Comments on this clone: Different DNA sequences within this sample yield the same CDR3. J is TRBJ2-7 and V is TRBV6-1, with TRBD1 identical over 10 bases. Per germline, CDR1 MNHNS and CDR2 SASEGT. This CDR3 region has 15 residues. V lost 0 bases and J lost 3; bases outside the gene matches: 2. DNA for the CDR3: TGTGCCAGCAGTGAAGCCGGACAGGGGGTCTACGAGCAGTACTTC. Amino acid sequence: CASSEAGQGVYEQYF.

This clone was recorded a few times. The chain has TRBV19 and TRBJ1-5, with 8 bases fitting TRBD1. CDR1 is LNHDA and CDR2 is SQIVND in the germline V gene (reference sequence). The CDR3 has 17 residues. V was pared by 7 bases and J by 2 bases, with 13 bases of the junction left unmatched. CDR3 residues: CASTPTGVSTGNQPQHF. CDR3 sequence (DNA): TGTGCCAGTACCCCGACAGGGGTTAGTACGGGCAATCAGCCCCAGCATTTT.

The V and J genes are TRBV7-2 and TRBJ2-1, with 12 bases that match TRBD2. Germline CDR1 and CDR2: SGHTA and FQGNSA. J was trimmed by 6 bases and V by 3 bases; bases with no gene match: 0. The CDR3 runs 14 residues. CDR3 in DNA: TGTGCCAGCAGCTTGACTAGCGGGGGCAATGAGCAGTTCTTC. Translated: CASSLTSGGNEQFF.

A few counts support this clone. The V gene is TRBV9, the J gene TRBJ2-3; D not resolved. The CDR3 has 14 residues. Per germline, CDR1 SGDLS and CDR2 YYNGEE. Trimming took 5 bases from V and 0 from J, leaving 10 bases between them. The CDR3 here is CASSERLSTDTQYF. The CDR3 bases are TGTGCCAGCAGTGAGCGCCTTAGCACAGATACGCAGTATTTT.

The chain carries TRBV2 and TRBJ2-5; D may be TRBD2 (6 bases). The V gene lost 2 bases and the J gene lost 1 base, with 8 bases spanning the gap. Germline V gives CDR1 SNHLY, CDR2 FYNNEI. The length of the CDR3 is 14 residues. CDR3 loop: CASSEYGGQETQYF. In nucleotides, the CDR3 is TGTGCCAGCAGTGAATACGGGGGCCAAGAGACCCAGTACTTC.

The chain recombines TRBV28 with TRBJ1-3, with D possibly being TRBD1 (6 bases). V shed 5 bases and J shed 4 bases, with 12 bases lying between them. This CDR3 comprises 14 residues. In germline, CDR1 is MDHEN, CDR2 SYDVKM. The CDR3 region has the DNA TGTGCCAGCAGTCCAGGGGTGTGGGGAAACACCATATATTTT. Translated, it gives CASSPGVWGNTIYF.

This clone appeared once. This chain joins TRBV5-8 and TRBJ2-5; 15 bases agree with TRBD2. Trimming cost V 4 bases and J 4 bases; bases outside gene matches: 5. CDR3 length: 16 amino acids. In germline, CDR1 is SGHTS, CDR2 YDEGEE. CDR3 region: CASSRMGLAGGETQYF. The CDR3 nucleotides read TGTGCCAGCAGCCGAATGGGACTAGCGGGAGGAGAGACCCAGTACTTC. Filled out from reference TRBV5-8 and TRBJ2-5, the complete variable domain reads EAGVTQSPTHLIKTRGQQATLRCSPISGHTSVYWYQQALGLGLQFLLWYDEGEERNRGNFPPRFSGRQFPNYSSELNVNALELEDSALYLCASSRMGLAGGETQYFGPGTRLLVL.

CDR3 bases: TGTGCCAGCAGCTTAGCTGTCAGAGCCTCGGACGAGCAGTACTTC. Its translation: CASSLAVRASDEQYF. The rearrangement joins TRBV7-9 to TRBJ2-7; D gene ambiguous. CDR1 is SEHNR and CDR2 is FQNEAQ in the germline V gene (reference sequence). This CDR3 has 15 residues. The V end lost 0 bases, the J end lost 5 bases, and 14 bases lay between the germline ends.

The chain is built from TRBV5-6 and TRBJ1-4; no clear D gene. The V end lost 4 bases, the J end lost 7 bases, and 17 bases lay between the germline ends. The V gene's germline CDR1 is SGHDT and CDR2 YYEEEE. The CDR3 length is 15 residues. The CDR3, as DNA: TGTGCCAGCAGCGGCCGGGCCACGGACGTTGAAAAACTGTTTTTT. Translation gives CASSGRATDVEKLFF.

The chain recombines TRBV5-6 with TRBJ2-3; 10 nucleotides align to TRBD2. This CDR3 comprises 17 residues. In germline, CDR1 is SGHDT, CDR2 YYEEEE. The V segment lost 0 bases and the J segment 5 bases; nucleotides outside the gene matches: 9. This CDR3 is CASSLAPSGRAVDTQYF. The CDR3 nucleotides read TGTGCCAGCAGCTTGGCCCCTAGCGGGAGAGCGGTAGATACGCAGTATTTT.

This chain links TRBV5-5 with TRBJ2-2; 9 bases are a match to TRBD1. V shed 3 bases, J shed 4 bases, and the junction held 10 bases outside the gene matches. The V gene's germline CDR1 is SGHKS and CDR2 YYEKEE (reference sequence). CDR3 length equals 17 residues. Written as DNA, the CDR3 is TGTGCCAGCAGCTCGGGACAGGGTAGTTTTGGCACCGGGGAGCTGTTTTTT. Protein sequence: CASSSGQGSFGTGELFF.

V is TRBV5-3 and J is TRBJ2-7, with TRBD2 as a possible D gene (5 bases). TRBV5-3 is marked as an open reading frame, function uncertain. The CDR3 length is 14 residues. Trimming took 1 base from V and 5 from J, leaving 13 bases between them. This chain's CDR3 is CARSLSGKPNEQYF. Written as DNA, the CDR3 is TGTGCCAGAAGCTTGTCCGGGAAGCCTAACGAGCAGTACTTC.